This T cell receptor beta chain was recovered during a study of blood T cell repertoires in COVID-19. As for the study in general: Sources were T cells, B-cell-depleted T cells, or PBMCs; the material itself was cDNA or gDNA.

How the authors handled the data: Amplification with reference gene primers provided the estimates of nucleated cell counts. Sequencing was performed with immunoSEQ multiplex PCR; in TCRdb, only in-frame clones are kept and a portion is missing. That table gives V, J and clone size, and the DNA gave D and trimming. The sample contains 290,000 or so clones, roughly 85% of which appear only once. CDR3 length equals 14 residues. Germline V gives CDR1 LGHNA, CDR2 YNFKEQ. V trimming: 0 bases; J trimming: 5 bases; junction bases outside the gene matches: 2. The specimen sequenced was peripheral blood. The chain uses TRBV4-2 and TRBJ2-7; 9 bases agree with TRBD2. The sequence was obtained from a man aged 50 to 59 with active or convalescent COVID-19. The CDR3 DNA reads as TGTGCCAGCAGCCAAGAGGCTAGCGGGAACGAGCAGTACTTC. Translating gives CASSQEASGNEQYF.